This T cell receptor (beta chain) came from a study of cytomegalovirus exposure and HLA in healthy donors. Study-level points and caveats: A later analysis showed HLA-associated TCR beta chains outstripping equally common others in clonal expansion. A prior analysis recorded that most TCR beta V segments were productive about 87% or about 30% of the time. Many donors shared some public TCRs, even though most TCR sequences were rare. It was approximately 160 TCR beta chains that were listed as cytomegalovirus-associated.

The PCR ran on 60 Vbeta and 13 Jbeta primers. Sequenced by immunoSEQ multiplex PCR; TCRdb stores in-frame clones only, minus some. The data show 100,000 to 150,000 clones, with roughly 80% seen just once and 6.3% held by the top ten. The CDR3 has 11 amino acids. V lost 3 bases to trimming and J lost 2 bases, with 4 bases between them. The germline V gene encodes CDR1 DFQATT and CDR2 SNEGSKA (reference sequence). In regard to this clone: Its specificity is unknown.

The V gene is TRBV20-1, the J gene TRBJ1-2; D gene unclear. This clonotype was sampled from a middle-aged woman in good health and CMV-seronegative. The sequenced sample consisted of PBMCs. CDR3 in DNA: TGCAGTGCTAGTATCAACTATGGCTACACCTTC. Amino acid sequence: CSASINYGYTF.